This T cell receptor (beta chain) derives from a study of early stage breast cancer tumors. Study-wide context: Seven or eight ER+/PR+/HER2- tumors were invasive ductal; four were invasive lobular.

The data were produced by immunoSEQ multiplex PCR, yet TCRdb's version contains in-frame clones alone and is incomplete. The sample carries some 72,000 clones, more than 60% recorded once. The CDR3 is 11 residues long. Germline CDR1 is GTSNPN and CDR2 is SVGIG (reference sequence). V shed 1 base and J shed 4 bases, with 4 bases lying between them. V and J are TRBV30 and TRBJ1-1; D uncertain. The TCR originated in a person aged 55 to 75 with breast cancer. The sequencing input was blood. The CDR3 DNA sequence: TGTGCCTGGAGTGCTTTCACTGAAGCTTTCTTT. Residues: CAWSAFTEAFF. Together with reference TRBV30 and TRBJ1-1, the CDR3 gives the full variable domain: SQTIHQWPATLVQPVGSPLSLECTVEGTSNPNLYWYRQAAGRGLQLLFYSVGIGQISSEVPQNLSASRPQDRQFILSSKKLLLSDSGFYLCAWSAFTEAFFGQGTRLTVV.